This is a list of T cell receptor beta chains from one sample in a study of regulatory T cells in long-lasting Graves disease. Each CDR3 protein gets one entry after TCRdb re-called the multiplex PCR reads with MiXCR. The data hold over 350,000 distinct CDR3 sequences, with around 20% observed a single time. The specimen was peripheral blood mononuclear cells (PBMCs), collected when the disease was refractory, from a patient treated with antithyroid drugs. Source of these receptors: a female donor with Graves disease. Each CDR3 is given with its conserved first and last residue. Each record gives: V gene, CDR3 length, D gene, J gene, clone size, CDR3 DNA, CDR3 protein. A D gene is named only where the DNA matches it firmly. Size is omitted from some rows. Given values are once, few, many or a class for expanded clones.

v_gene: TRBV27
len: 13
d_gene: -
j_gene: TRBJ2-7
abundance: many
CDR3nt: TGTGCCAGCAGTTCCCCCTCCCGGTACGAGCAGTACTTC
CDR3aa: CASSSPSRYEQYF

v_gene: TRBV20-1
len: 15
d_gene: TRBD2
j_gene: TRBJ2-5
abundance: -
CDR3nt: TGCAGTGCTGGGAGACTAGCGGGAGCGGACGAGACCCAGTACTTC
CDR3aa: CSAGRLAGADETQYF

v_gene: TRBV30
len: 14
d_gene: -
j_gene: TRBJ1-1
abundance: -
CDR3nt: TGTGCCTGGGGCGGCCGGAGTTGGATCACTGAAGCTTTCTTT
CDR3aa: CAWGGRSWITEAFF

v_gene: TRBV28
len: 14
d_gene: -
j_gene: TRBJ2-7
abundance: many
CDR3nt: TGTGCCAGCAGTTTGAACAGGGACTCCTACGAGCAGTACTTC
CDR3aa: CASSLNRDSYEQYF

v_gene: TRBV7-3
len: 14
d_gene: -
j_gene: TRBJ2-7
abundance: few
CDR3nt: TGTGCCAGCAGCCCCTCGGGGGCCTGGAAGGAGCAGTACTTC
CDR3aa: CASSPSGAWKEQYF

v_gene: TRBV19
len: 14
d_gene: TRBD2
j_gene: TRBJ2-7
abundance: -
CDR3nt: TGTGCCAGTAGTATGGGACTAGCGAATTACGAGCAGTACTTC
CDR3aa: CASSMGLANYEQYF

v_gene: TRBV2
len: 11
d_gene: -
j_gene: TRBJ1-5
abundance: many
CDR3nt: TGTGCCAGCAGGTCTTTCGTGTCCCAGCATTTT
CDR3aa: CASRSFVSQHF

v_gene: TRBV6-1
len: 15
d_gene: -
j_gene: TRBJ2-7
abundance: many
CDR3nt: TGTGCCAGCCGCGCAAACGTTGGCCTGCTGAGCGAGCAGTACTTC
CDR3aa: CASRANVGLLSEQYF

v_gene: TRBV3-1
len: 14
d_gene: -
j_gene: TRBJ2-5
abundance: many
CDR3nt: TGTGCCAGCAGCTTTCGCGGGGCCCAAGAGACCCAGTACTTC
CDR3aa: CASSFRGAQETQYF

v_gene: TRBV3-1
len: 15
d_gene: -
j_gene: TRBJ1-1
abundance: -
CDR3nt: TGTGCCAGCAGCCTTGGGTTTCTTAGGACCACTGAAGCTTTCTTT
CDR3aa: CASSLGFLRTTEAFF

v_gene: TRBV6-5
len: 15
d_gene: -
j_gene: TRBJ1-6
abundance: -
CDR3nt: TGTGCCAGCAGTTACATCCAGGGCTATAATTCACCCCTCCACTTT
CDR3aa: CASSYIQGYNSPLHF

v_gene: TRBV6-5
len: 16
d_gene: TRBD2
j_gene: TRBJ2-2
abundance: -
CDR3nt: TGTGCCAGCAGTTACCGGCTAGCGGCAGGCACCGGGGAGCTGTTTTTT
CDR3aa: CASSYRLAAGTGELFF

v_gene: TRBV29-1
len: 16
d_gene: -
j_gene: TRBJ1-4
abundance: few
CDR3nt: TGCAGCGTTCTGGGGACACAGGATGAAAGGGTTGAAAAACTGTTTTTT
CDR3aa: CSVLGTQDERVEKLFF

v_gene: TRBV6-1
len: 14
d_gene: -
j_gene: TRBJ2-2
abundance: few
CDR3nt: TGTGCCAGCCCCGACTACGGAAACACCGGGGAGCTGTTTTTT
CDR3aa: CASPDYGNTGELFF

v_gene: TRBV7-8
len: 15
d_gene: -
j_gene: TRBJ2-5
abundance: many
CDR3nt: TGTGCCAGCAGTCAATACTCCGGGGTCCAAGAGACCCAGTACTTC
CDR3aa: CASSQYSGVQETQYF

v_gene: TRBV19
len: 14
d_gene: -
j_gene: TRBJ1-1
abundance: few
CDR3nt: TGTGCCAGTAGTAAGGGGCAAGTGAACACTGAAGCTTTCTTT
CDR3aa: CASSKGQVNTEAFF

v_gene: TRBV5-5
len: 15
d_gene: -
j_gene: TRBJ1-1
abundance: few
CDR3nt: TGTGCCAGCAGCTACGAGGGGCTGCGGAACACTGAAGCTTTCTTT
CDR3aa: CASSYEGLRNTEAFF

v_gene: TRBV5-4
len: 16
d_gene: TRBD2
j_gene: TRBJ2-7
abundance: -
CDR3nt: TGTGCCGCCAGCAGCTTCCGGACTAGCACCTCCTACGAGCAGTACTTC
CDR3aa: CAASSFRTSTSYEQYF

v_gene: TRBV4-1
len: 14
d_gene: -
j_gene: TRBJ2-7
abundance: -
CDR3nt: TGCGCCAGCAGCCAAGAGGACAATTCCTACGAGCAGTACTTC
CDR3aa: CASSQEDNSYEQYF

v_gene: TRBV19
len: 15
d_gene: TRBD2
j_gene: TRBJ2-1
abundance: -
CDR3nt: TGTGCCAGTATCCCCGGACTAGCGGGTTACAATGAGCAGTTCTTC
CDR3aa: CASIPGLAGYNEQFF

v_gene: TRBV7-9
len: 14
d_gene: -
j_gene: TRBJ2-7
abundance: few
CDR3nt: TGTGCCAGCAGCTTATGGGAAAGGGAGGACGAGCAGTACTTC
CDR3aa: CASSLWEREDEQYF

v_gene: TRBV28
len: 17
d_gene: -
j_gene: TRBJ1-3
abundance: many
CDR3nt: TGTGCCAGCAGTTTCGGCCCCGCAGGGAAATCTGGAAACACCATATATTTT
CDR3aa: CASSFGPAGKSGNTIYF

v_gene: TRBV7-2
len: 15
d_gene: TRBD2
j_gene: TRBJ2-5
abundance: few
CDR3nt: TGTGCCAGCAGCCTAAGGACTAGCGGAGGAGAGACCCAGTACTTC
CDR3aa: CASSLRTSGGETQYF

v_gene: TRBV30
len: 13
d_gene: -
j_gene: TRBJ2-7
abundance: -
CDR3nt: TGTGCCTGGATGTCGGGGGGCCTCTACGAGCAGTACTTC
CDR3aa: CAWMSGGLYEQYF

v_gene: TRBV28
len: 15
d_gene: -
j_gene: TRBJ2-5
abundance: many
CDR3nt: TGTGCCAGCAGTTCCCCCAGGGGGGCGGGGGAGACCCAGTACTTC
CDR3aa: CASSSPRGAGETQYF

v_gene: TRBV7-8
len: 14
d_gene: -
j_gene: TRBJ2-2
abundance: -
CDR3nt: TGTGCCAGCAGCTCTAGGACAGTCACCGGGGAGCTGTTTTTT
CDR3aa: CASSSRTVTGELFF

v_gene: TRBV5-1
len: 16
d_gene: TRBD1
j_gene: TRBJ1-1
abundance: few
CDR3nt: TGCGCCAGCAGCCCCGGGACAGGGGGTGGGAACACTGAAGCTTTCTTT
CDR3aa: CASSPGTGGGNTEAFF

v_gene: TRBV27
len: 14
d_gene: TRBD2
j_gene: TRBJ2-7
abundance: -
CDR3nt: TGTGCCAGCACCCCGGCGGGGGACCCCTACGAGCAGTACTTC
CDR3aa: CASTPAGDPYEQYF

v_gene: TRBV15
len: 13
d_gene: -
j_gene: TRBJ1-5
abundance: many
CDR3nt: TGTGCCACTAGAAAAGCTGGTGATCAGCCCCAGCATTTT
CDR3aa: CATRKAGDQPQHF

v_gene: TRBV5-1
len: 15
d_gene: TRBD1
j_gene: TRBJ2-5
abundance: -
CDR3nt: TGCGCCAGCAGGGAGGACAGGGGCTCGGGAGAGACCCAGTACTTC
CDR3aa: CASREDRGSGETQYF

v_gene: TRBV20-1
len: 18
d_gene: TRBD2
j_gene: TRBJ2-7
abundance: many
CDR3nt: TGCAGTGCTAGAGACGGGACTAGCGGGGAGATAGTTGGCTACGAGCAGTACTTC
CDR3aa: CSARDGTSGEIVGYEQYF

v_gene: TRBV18
len: 17
d_gene: -
j_gene: TRBJ2-6
abundance: -
CDR3nt: TGTGCCAGCTCACCAGGGTTTGGGTTCTCTGGGGCCAACGTCCTGACTTTC
CDR3aa: CASSPGFGFSGANVLTF

v_gene: TRBV20-1
len: 15
d_gene: TRBD2
j_gene: TRBJ2-2
abundance: -
CDR3nt: TGCAGTGCTAGAGATCTGCTAGCGGGACCCGGGGAGCTGTTTTTT
CDR3aa: CSARDLLAGPGELFF

v_gene: TRBV18
len: 15
d_gene: TRBD1
j_gene: TRBJ1-2
abundance: -
CDR3nt: TGTGCCAGCTCACCAACCGGGACAGGGGCTAATGGCTACACCTTC
CDR3aa: CASSPTGTGANGYTF

v_gene: TRBV11-2
len: 15
d_gene: -
j_gene: TRBJ2-3
abundance: few
CDR3nt: TGTGCCAGCAGCCCTATTGACCAGGGGAGGCTGACGCAGTATTTT
CDR3aa: CASSPIDQGRLTQYF

v_gene: TRBV20-1
len: 13
d_gene: -
j_gene: TRBJ2-7
abundance: -
CDR3nt: TGCAGTGCTAGGCGACAGGCGACCTACGAGCAGTACTTC
CDR3aa: CSARRQATYEQYF

v_gene: TRBV7-2
len: 16
d_gene: -
j_gene: TRBJ1-5
abundance: many
CDR3nt: TGTGCCAGCAGCCCGAGCGCGGACGTCGGCAATCAGCCCCAGCATTTT
CDR3aa: CASSPSADVGNQPQHF

v_gene: TRBV28
len: 19
d_gene: -
j_gene: TRBJ1-6
abundance: -
CDR3nt: TGTGCCAGCAGCCGAACGGCGGTGACAGGAGGGCCCAATAATTCACCCCTCCACTTT
CDR3aa: CASSRTAVTGGPNNSPLHF

v_gene: TRBV6-5
len: 14
d_gene: -
j_gene: TRBJ2-2
abundance: many
CDR3nt: TGTGCCAGCAGTTACTCGATTCCGACCGGGGAGCTGTTTTTT
CDR3aa: CASSYSIPTGELFF

v_gene: TRBV6-2/TRBV6-3
len: 15
d_gene: TRBD1
j_gene: TRBJ2-5
abundance: few
CDR3nt: TGTGCCAGCAGTTACCCTCAGGGGGCAGGGGAGACCCAGTACTTC
CDR3aa: CASSYPQGAGETQYF

v_gene: TRBV28
len: 17
d_gene: TRBD2
j_gene: TRBJ2-3
abundance: -
CDR3nt: TGTGCCAGCAGTGGTGTCGGGAGGCTAGCGGGAGGAGATACGCAGTATTTT
CDR3aa: CASSGVGRLAGGDTQYF

v_gene: TRBV7-9
len: 18
d_gene: -
j_gene: TRBJ2-6
abundance: -
CDR3nt: TGTGCCAGCAGCTTTCTCCGGGACGCAAACTCTGGGGCCAACGTCCTGACTTTC
CDR3aa: CASSFLRDANSGANVLTF

v_gene: TRBV6-1
len: 16
d_gene: -
j_gene: TRBJ1-2
abundance: -
CDR3nt: TGTGCCAGCAGCCCAGGGACTATCCCAGCTAACTATGGCTACACCTTC
CDR3aa: CASSPGTIPANYGYTF

v_gene: TRBV7-2
len: 17
d_gene: TRBD1
j_gene: TRBJ1-1
abundance: -
CDR3nt: TGTGCCAGCAGCTTAGACGGGACAGGGGGACCGAACACTGAAGCTTTCTTT
CDR3aa: CASSLDGTGGPNTEAFF

v_gene: TRBV2
len: 13
d_gene: -
j_gene: TRBJ2-5
abundance: many
CDR3nt: TGTGCCAGCAGTCGGGACATCGAAGAGACCCAGTACTTC
CDR3aa: CASSRDIEETQYF

v_gene: TRBV28
len: 14
d_gene: TRBD2
j_gene: TRBJ2-7
abundance: few
CDR3nt: TGTGCCACCCGGGGGGGACTAGCGGGGAACGAGCAGTACTTC
CDR3aa: CATRGGLAGNEQYF

v_gene: TRBV6-5
len: 14
d_gene: TRBD1
j_gene: TRBJ1-5
abundance: many
CDR3nt: TGTGCCAGCAGTTACCGACAGGGTTATCAGCCCCAGCATTTT
CDR3aa: CASSYRQGYQPQHF

v_gene: TRBV15
len: 15
d_gene: -
j_gene: TRBJ1-3
abundance: many
CDR3nt: TGTGCCACCAGCCTCGACGGTAACTCTGGAAACACCATATATTTT
CDR3aa: CATSLDGNSGNTIYF

v_gene: TRBV28
len: 14
d_gene: TRBD1
j_gene: TRBJ1-2
abundance: many
CDR3nt: TGTGCCAGCAGCCCGACAGGGGAGGCCCTTGGCTACACCTTC
CDR3aa: CASSPTGEALGYTF

v_gene: TRBV5-1
len: 15
d_gene: TRBD2
j_gene: TRBJ2-7
abundance: -
CDR3nt: TGCGCCGGCAGCTTTCACACCGGGACTACCTACGAGCAGTACTTC
CDR3aa: CAGSFHTGTTYEQYF

v_gene: TRBV5-1
len: 14
d_gene: -
j_gene: TRBJ1-4
abundance: many
CDR3nt: TGCGCCAGCAGCTACGGGCCAACTAATGAAAAACTGTTTTTT
CDR3aa: CASSYGPTNEKLFF

v_gene: TRBV10-1
len: 18
d_gene: -
j_gene: TRBJ2-7
abundance: -
CDR3nt: TGCGCCAGCACACACACCGGGGGGCACCGATTTAGCTCCTACGAGCAGTACTTC
CDR3aa: CASTHTGGHRFSSYEQYF

v_gene: TRBV4-2
len: 17
d_gene: TRBD2
j_gene: TRBJ2-5
abundance: -
CDR3nt: TGTGCCAGCAGCCAAGCCCCGACCGGGACTAGCATAAAGACCCAGTACTTC
CDR3aa: CASSQAPTGTSIKTQYF

v_gene: TRBV29-1
len: 14
d_gene: -
j_gene: TRBJ2-7
abundance: many
CDR3nt: TGCAGCGCTATAAAACGGGACGAAGCCTACGAGCAGTACTTC
CDR3aa: CSAIKRDEAYEQYF

v_gene: TRBV30
len: 14
d_gene: TRBD2
j_gene: TRBJ2-5
abundance: many
CDR3nt: TGTGCCTGGACGGGCGGGAGGGCCGCAGAGACCCAGTACTTC
CDR3aa: CAWTGGRAAETQYF

v_gene: TRBV7-2
len: 13
d_gene: -
j_gene: TRBJ2-4
abundance: many
CDR3nt: TGTGCCAGCAGCTCCAGCCGGGGTAACATTCAGTACTTC
CDR3aa: CASSSSRGNIQYF

v_gene: TRBV20-1
len: 12
d_gene: -
j_gene: TRBJ2-1
abundance: -
CDR3nt: TGCAGTGCTAGAGAGGGCGTCAATGAGCAGTTCTTC
CDR3aa: CSAREGVNEQFF

v_gene: TRBV6-4
len: 13
d_gene: -
j_gene: TRBJ2-2
abundance: -
CDR3nt: TGTGCCAGCAGTTACGAGCACACCGGGGAGCTGTTTTTT
CDR3aa: CASSYEHTGELFF

v_gene: TRBV6-7
len: 13
d_gene: -
j_gene: TRBJ1-1
abundance: few
CDR3nt: TGTGCCAGCAGTTACGGTCCGGGTCGGGAAGCTTTCTTT
CDR3aa: CASSYGPGREAFF

v_gene: TRBV7-3
len: 16
d_gene: -
j_gene: TRBJ1-5
abundance: many
CDR3nt: TGTGCCAGCAGCTTAACTCCAGGTGGGGTAGCGAAGCCCCAGCATTTT
CDR3aa: CASSLTPGGVAKPQHF